This T cell receptor beta chain was profiled in a study of T cells in Graves' hyperthyroidism and ophthalmopathy. This clonotype was counted ten times or more. Exclusion followed for patients with uncontrolled infection, other autoimmune disease, pregnancy or lactation. V lost 6 bases and J lost 2, with 14 bases in between. Germline values: CDR1 DFQATT, CDR2 SNEGSKA (reference sequence). This CDR3 has 15 residues. TCR beta CDR3 regions were amplified from RNA. The primer set for the first-round RT-PCR of the TCR CDR3 was HTBI. TCRdb ran MiXCR on the multiplex PCR reads and lists one entry per CDR3 protein. The table has about 570,000 distinct CDR3 sequences, roughly 46% seen once.

V and J are TRBV20-1 and TRBJ2-6, with D possibly being TRBD1 or TRBD2 (5 bases each). The receptor was derived from an adult woman with Graves' disease, either hyperthyroidism or ophthalmopathy (not recorded which). The sample was peripheral blood or thyroid tissue (not recorded which). The CDR3 nucleotides are TGCAGTGCCCTGACAACGGGGCCTGGGGCCAACGTCCTGACTTTC. Translating gives CSALTTGPGANVLTF.